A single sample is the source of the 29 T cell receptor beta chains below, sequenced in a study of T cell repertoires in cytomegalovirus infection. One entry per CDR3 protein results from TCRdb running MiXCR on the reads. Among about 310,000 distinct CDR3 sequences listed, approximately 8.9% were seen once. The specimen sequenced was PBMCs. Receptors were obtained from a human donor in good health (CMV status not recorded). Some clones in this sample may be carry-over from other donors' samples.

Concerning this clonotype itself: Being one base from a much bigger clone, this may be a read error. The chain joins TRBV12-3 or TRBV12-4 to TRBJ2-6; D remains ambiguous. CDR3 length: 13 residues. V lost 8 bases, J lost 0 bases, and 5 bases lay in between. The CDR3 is CASGDSGANVLTF. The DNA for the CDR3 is TGTGCCAGCGGAGACTCTGGGGCCAACGTCCTGACTTTC.

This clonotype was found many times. CDR3 residues: CASRGLQGRAEAFF. The DNA for the CDR3 is TGTGCCAGCAGGGGCCTACAGGGACGCGCTGAAGCTTTCTTT. V is TRBV12-3 or TRBV12-4 and J is TRBJ1-1, with D possibly matching TRBD1 (6 bases). V gave up 6 bases and J gave up 6 bases, with 17 bases separating them. This CDR3 is 14 amino acids long.

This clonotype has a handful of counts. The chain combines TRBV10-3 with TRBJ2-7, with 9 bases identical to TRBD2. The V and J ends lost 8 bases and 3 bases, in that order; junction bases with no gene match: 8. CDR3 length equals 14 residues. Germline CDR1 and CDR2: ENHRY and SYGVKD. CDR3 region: CAIADLAGNYEQYF. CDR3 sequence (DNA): TGTGCCATCGCCGACCTAGCGGGGAACTACGAGCAGTACTTC.

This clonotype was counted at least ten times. This CDR3 reads CATSRERGRGETQYF. For the CDR3, the DNA is TGTGCCACCAGCAGAGAGAGGGGGCGAGGAGAGACCCAGTACTTC. The chain recombines TRBV15 with TRBJ2-5; 7 bases fit TRBD1. V shed 0 bases and J 4 bases; nucleotides not matched to a gene: 5. This CDR3 contains 15 residues. Germline V gene lookup returns CDR1 LNHNV and CDR2 YYDKDF (reference sequence).

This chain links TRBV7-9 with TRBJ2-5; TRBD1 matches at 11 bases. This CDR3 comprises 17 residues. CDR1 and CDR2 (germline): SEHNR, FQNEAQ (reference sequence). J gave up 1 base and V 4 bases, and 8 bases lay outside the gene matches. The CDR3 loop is CASSSRDRGMFQETQYF. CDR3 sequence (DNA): TGTGCCAGCAGCTCCCGGGACAGGGGGATGTTCCAAGAGACCCAGTACTTC.

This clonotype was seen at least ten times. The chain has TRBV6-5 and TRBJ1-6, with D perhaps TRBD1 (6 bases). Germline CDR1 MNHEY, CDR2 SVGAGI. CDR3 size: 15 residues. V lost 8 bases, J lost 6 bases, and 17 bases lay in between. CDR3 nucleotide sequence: TGTGCCAGCTCCCAAGGGGGACGGATTAATTCACCCCTCCACTTT. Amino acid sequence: CASSQGGRINSPLHF.

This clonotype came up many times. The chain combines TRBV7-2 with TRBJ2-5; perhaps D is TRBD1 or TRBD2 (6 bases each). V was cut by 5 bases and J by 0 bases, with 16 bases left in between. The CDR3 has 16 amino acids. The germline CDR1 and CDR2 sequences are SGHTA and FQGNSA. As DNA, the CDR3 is TGTGCCAGCAGCAGCTTGGAGGGGGGATACCAAGAGACCCAGTACTTC. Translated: CASSSLEGGYQETQYF.

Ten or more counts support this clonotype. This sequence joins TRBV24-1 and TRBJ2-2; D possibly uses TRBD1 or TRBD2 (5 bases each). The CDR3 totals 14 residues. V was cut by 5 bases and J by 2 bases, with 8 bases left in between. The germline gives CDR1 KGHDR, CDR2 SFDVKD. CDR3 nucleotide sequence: TGTGCCACCAGTGTGGGGGTCAACACCGGGGAGCTGTTTTTT. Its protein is CATSVGVNTGELFF.

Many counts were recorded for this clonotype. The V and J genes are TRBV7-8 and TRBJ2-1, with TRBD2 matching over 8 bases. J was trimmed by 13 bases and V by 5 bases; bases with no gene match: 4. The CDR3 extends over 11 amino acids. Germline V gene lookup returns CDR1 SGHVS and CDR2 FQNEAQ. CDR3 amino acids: CASSAGGAQFF. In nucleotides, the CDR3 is TGTGCCAGCAGCGCCGGGGGGGCTCAGTTCTTC.

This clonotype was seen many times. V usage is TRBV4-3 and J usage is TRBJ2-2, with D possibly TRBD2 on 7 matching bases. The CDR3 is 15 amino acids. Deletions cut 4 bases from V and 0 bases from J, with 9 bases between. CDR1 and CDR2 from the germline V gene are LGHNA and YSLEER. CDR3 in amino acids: CASSRGGANTGELFF. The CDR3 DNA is TGCGCCAGCAGCCGGGGGGGCGCGAACACCGGGGAGCTGTTTTTT.

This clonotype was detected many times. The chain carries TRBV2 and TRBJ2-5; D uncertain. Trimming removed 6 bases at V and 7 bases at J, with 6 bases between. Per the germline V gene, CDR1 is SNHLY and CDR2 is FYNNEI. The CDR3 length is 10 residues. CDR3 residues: CASRGRTQYF. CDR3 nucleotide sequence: TGTGCCAGCAGGGGAAGGACCCAGTACTTC. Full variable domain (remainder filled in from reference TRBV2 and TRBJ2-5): EPEVTQTPSHQVTQMGQEVILRCVPISNHLYFYWYRQILGQKVEFLVSFYNNEISEKSEIFDDQFSVERPDGSNFTLKIRSTKLEDSAMYFCASRGRTQYFGPGTRLLVL.

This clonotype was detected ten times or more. For the CDR3, the DNA is TGTGCCAGCGCGGGACCCGGGGACACTGAAGCTTTCTTT. As protein: CASAGPGDTEAFF. This chain connects TRBV12-3 or TRBV12-4 to TRBJ1-1; a weak D match, TRBD1 (5 bases). Trimming shortened V by 8 bases and J by 3 bases, and 13 bases separated the two germline ends. CDR3 length: 13 amino acids.

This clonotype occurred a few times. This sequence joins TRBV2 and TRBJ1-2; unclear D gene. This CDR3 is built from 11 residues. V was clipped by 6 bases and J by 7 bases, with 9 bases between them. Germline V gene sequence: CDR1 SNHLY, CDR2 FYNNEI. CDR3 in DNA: TGTGCCAGCAGGAGGGAAGCTGGCTACACCTTC. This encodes CASRREAGYTF. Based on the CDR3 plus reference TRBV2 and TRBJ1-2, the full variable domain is EPEVTQTPSHQVTQMGQEVILRCVPISNHLYFYWYRQILGQKVEFLVSFYNNEISEKSEIFDDQFSVERPDGSNFTLKIRSTKLEDSAMYFCASRREAGYTFGSGTRLTVV.

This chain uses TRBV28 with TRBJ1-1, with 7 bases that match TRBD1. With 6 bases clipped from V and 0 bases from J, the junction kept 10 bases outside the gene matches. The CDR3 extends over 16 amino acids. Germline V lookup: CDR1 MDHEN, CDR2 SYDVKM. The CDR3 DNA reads TGTGCCAGCAGGGAGCTACAGGGGCCTTTGAACACTGAAGCTTTCTTT. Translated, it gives CASRELQGPLNTEAFF.

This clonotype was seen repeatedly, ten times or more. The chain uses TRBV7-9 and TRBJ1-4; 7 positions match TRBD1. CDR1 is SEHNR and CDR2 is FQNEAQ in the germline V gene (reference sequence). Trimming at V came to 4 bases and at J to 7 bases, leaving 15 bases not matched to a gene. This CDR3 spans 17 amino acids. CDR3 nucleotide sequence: TGTGCCAGCAGCTACGCGACAGGGCGTGTCTCCATTGAAAAACTGTTTTTT. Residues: CASSYATGRVSIEKLFF.

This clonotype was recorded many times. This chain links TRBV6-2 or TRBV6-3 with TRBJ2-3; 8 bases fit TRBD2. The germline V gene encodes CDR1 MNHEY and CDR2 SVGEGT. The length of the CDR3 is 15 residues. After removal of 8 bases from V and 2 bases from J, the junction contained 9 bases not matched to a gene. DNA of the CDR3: TGTGCCAGCCAGAAAAGCGGGGGAATCACAGATACGCAGTATTTT. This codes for CASQKSGGITDTQYF.

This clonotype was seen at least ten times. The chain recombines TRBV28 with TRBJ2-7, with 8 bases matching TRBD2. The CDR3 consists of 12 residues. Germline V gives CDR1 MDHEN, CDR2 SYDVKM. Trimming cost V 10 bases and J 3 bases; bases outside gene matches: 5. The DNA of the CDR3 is TGTGCCACCCGGCGGGGGGACTACGAGCAGTACGTC. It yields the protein CATRRGDYEQYV.

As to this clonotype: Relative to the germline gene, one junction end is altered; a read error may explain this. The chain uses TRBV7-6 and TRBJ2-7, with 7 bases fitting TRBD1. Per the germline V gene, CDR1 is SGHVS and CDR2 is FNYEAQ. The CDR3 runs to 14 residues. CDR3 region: CTSSPSPGQREQYF. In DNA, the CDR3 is TGTACCAGCAGCCCTTCTCCGGGACAGAGGGAGCAGTACTTC.

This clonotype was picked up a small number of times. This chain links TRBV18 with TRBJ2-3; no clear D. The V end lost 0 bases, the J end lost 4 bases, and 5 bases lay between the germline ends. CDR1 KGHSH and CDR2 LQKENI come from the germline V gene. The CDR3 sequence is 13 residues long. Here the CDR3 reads CASSPPGPDTQYF. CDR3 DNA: TGTGCCAGCTCACCACCTGGGCCAGATACGCAGTATTTT. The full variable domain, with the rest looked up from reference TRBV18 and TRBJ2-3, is NAGVMQNPRHLVRRRGQEARLRCSPMKGHSHVYWYRQLPEEGLKFMVYLQKENIIDESGMPKERFSAEFPKEGPSILRIQQVVRGDSAAYFCASSPPGPDTQYFGPGTRLTVL.

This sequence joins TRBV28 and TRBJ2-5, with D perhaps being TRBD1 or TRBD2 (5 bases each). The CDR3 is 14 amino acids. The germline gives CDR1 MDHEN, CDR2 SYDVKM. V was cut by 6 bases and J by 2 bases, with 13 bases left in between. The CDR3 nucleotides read TGTGCCAGCAGAACCCCGGGACCTCAAGAGACCCAGTACTTC. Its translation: CASRTPGPQETQYF.

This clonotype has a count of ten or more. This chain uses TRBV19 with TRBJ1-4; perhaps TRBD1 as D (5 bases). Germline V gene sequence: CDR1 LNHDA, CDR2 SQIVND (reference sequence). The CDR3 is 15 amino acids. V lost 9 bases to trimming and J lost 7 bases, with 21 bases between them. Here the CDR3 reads CASLSAGRGGEKLFF. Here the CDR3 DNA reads TGTGCCAGCCTCTCAGCAGGGCGGGGTGGTGAAAAACTGTTTTTT.

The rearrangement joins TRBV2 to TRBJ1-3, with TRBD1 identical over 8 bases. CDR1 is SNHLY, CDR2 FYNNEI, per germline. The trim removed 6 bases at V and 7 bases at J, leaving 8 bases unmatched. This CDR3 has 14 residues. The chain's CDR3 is CASSSRDRRNTIYF. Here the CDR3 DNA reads TGTGCCAGCAGCTCGCGGGACAGGCGGAACACCATATATTTT. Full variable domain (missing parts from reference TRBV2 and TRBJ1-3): EPEVTQTPSHQVTQMGQEVILRCVPISNHLYFYWYRQILGQKVEFLVSFYNNEISEKSEIFDDQFSVERPDGSNFTLKIRSTKLEDSAMYFCASSSRDRRNTIYFGEGSWLTVV.

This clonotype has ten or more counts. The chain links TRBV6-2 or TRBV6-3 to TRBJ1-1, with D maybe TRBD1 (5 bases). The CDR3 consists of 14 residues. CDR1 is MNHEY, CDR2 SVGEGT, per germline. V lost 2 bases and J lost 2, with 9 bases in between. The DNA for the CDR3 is TGTGCCAGCAGTTACCTGACAGCAAACACTGAAGCTTTCTTT. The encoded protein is CASSYLTANTEAFF.

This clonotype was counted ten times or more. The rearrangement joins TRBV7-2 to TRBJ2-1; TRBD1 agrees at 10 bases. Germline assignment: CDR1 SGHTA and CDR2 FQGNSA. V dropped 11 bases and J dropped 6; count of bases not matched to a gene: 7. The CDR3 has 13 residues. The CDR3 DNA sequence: TGTGCCGGAGGACAGGGGGGGAGCAATGAGCAGTTCTTC. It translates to CAGGQGGSNEQFF.

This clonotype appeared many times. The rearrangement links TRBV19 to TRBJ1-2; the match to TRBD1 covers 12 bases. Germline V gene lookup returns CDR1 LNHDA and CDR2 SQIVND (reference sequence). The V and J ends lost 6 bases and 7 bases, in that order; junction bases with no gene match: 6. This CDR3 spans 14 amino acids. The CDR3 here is CASSGGTGGFGYTF. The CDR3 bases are TGTGCCAGTAGCGGGGGGACAGGGGGCTTTGGCTACACCTTC. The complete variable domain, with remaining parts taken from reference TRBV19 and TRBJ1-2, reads DGGITQSPKYLFRKEGQNVTLSCEQNLNHDAMYWYRQDPGQGLRLIYYSQIVNDFQKGDIAEGYSVSREKKESFPLTVTSAQKNPTAFYLCASSGGTGGFGYTFGSGTRLTVV.

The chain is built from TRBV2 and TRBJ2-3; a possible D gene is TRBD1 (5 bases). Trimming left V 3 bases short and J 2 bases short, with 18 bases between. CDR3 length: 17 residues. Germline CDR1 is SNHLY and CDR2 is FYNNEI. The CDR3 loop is CASSDKSRTLHTDTQYF. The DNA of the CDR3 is TGTGCCAGCAGTGATAAGAGCCGGACATTACACACAGATACGCAGTATTTT.

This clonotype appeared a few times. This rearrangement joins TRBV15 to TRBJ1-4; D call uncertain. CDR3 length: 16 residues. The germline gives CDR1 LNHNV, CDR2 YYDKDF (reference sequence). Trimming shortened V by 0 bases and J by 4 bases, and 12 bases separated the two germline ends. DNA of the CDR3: TGTGCCACCAGCAGAGATCGGTTGCTCAGTAATGAAAAACTGTTTTTT. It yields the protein CATSRDRLLSNEKLFF.

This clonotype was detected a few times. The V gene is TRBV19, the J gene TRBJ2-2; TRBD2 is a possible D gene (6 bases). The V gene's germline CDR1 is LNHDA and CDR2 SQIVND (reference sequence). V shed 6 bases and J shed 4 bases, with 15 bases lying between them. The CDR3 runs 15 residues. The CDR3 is CASRAGQQGTGELFF. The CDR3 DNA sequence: TGTGCCAGTAGGGCGGGGCAACAAGGCACCGGGGAGCTGTTTTTT.

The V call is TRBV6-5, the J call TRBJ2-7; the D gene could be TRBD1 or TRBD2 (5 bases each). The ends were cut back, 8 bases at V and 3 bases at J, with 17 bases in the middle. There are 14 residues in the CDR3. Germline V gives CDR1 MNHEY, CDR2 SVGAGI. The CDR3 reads CASREGPGHYEQYV. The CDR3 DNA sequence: TGTGCCAGCCGCGAGGGGCCCGGTCACTACGAGCAGTACGTC.